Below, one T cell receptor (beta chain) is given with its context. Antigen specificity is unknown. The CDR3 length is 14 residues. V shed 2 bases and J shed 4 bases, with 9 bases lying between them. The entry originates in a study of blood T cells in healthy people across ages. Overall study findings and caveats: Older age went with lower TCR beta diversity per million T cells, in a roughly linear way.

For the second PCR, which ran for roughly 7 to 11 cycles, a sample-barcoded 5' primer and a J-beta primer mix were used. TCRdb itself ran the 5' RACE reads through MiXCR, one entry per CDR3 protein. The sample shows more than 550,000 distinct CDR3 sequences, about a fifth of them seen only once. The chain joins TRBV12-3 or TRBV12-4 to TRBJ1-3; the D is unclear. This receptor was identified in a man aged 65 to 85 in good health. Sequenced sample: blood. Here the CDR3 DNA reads TGTGCCAGCAGTTTATTCGGGTCAGGAAACACCATATATTTT. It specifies CASSLFGSGNTIYF.